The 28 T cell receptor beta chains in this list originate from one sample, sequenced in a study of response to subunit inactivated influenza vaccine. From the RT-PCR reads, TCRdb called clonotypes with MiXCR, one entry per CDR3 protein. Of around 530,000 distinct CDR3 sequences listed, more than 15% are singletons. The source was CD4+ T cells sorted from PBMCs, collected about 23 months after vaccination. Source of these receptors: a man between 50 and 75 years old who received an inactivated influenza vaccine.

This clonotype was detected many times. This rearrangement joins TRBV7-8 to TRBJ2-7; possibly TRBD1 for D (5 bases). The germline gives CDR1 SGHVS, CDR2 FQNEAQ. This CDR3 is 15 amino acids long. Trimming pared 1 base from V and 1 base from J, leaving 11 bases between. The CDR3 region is CASSLEQGGSYEQYF. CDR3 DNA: TGTGCCAGCAGCTTAGAGCAGGGTGGGTCCTACGAGCAGTACTTC.

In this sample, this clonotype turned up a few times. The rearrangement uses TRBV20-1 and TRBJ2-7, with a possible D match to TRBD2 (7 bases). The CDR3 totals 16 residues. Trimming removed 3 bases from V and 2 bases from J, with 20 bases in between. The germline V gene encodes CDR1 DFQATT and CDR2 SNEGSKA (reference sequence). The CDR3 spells CSARDPRAGHPYEQYF. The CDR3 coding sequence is TGCAGTGCTAGGGACCCCAGAGCGGGACACCCCTACGAGCAGTACTTC.

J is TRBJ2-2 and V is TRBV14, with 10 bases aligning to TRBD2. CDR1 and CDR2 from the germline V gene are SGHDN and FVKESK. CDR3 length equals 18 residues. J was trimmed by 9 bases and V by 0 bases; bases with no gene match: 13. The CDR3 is CASSQEEGGLAGVRELFF. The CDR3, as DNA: TGTGCCAGCAGCCAAGAAGAAGGCGGTCTAGCGGGAGTGAGGGAGCTGTTTTTT. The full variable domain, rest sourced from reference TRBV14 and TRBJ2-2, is EAGVTQFPSHSVIEKGQTVTLRCDPISGHDNLYWYRRVMGKEIKFLLHFVKESKQDESGMPNNRFLAERTGGTYSTLKVQPAELEDSGVYFCASSQEEGGLAGVRELFFGEGSRLTVL.

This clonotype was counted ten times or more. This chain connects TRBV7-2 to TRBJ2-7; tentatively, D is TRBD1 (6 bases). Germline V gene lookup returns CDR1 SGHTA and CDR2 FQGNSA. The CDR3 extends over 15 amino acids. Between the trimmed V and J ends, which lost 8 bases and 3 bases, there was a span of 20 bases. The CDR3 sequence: CASARNRAGSYEQYF. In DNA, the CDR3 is TGTGCCAGCGCTAGAAACAGGGCGGGCAGCTACGAGCAGTACTTC.

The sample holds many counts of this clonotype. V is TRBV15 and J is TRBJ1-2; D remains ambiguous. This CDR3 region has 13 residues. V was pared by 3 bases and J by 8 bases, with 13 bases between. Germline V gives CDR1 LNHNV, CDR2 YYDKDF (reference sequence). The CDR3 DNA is TGTGCCACCAGCAGGGACCTGACCGAAGGCTACACCTTC. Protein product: CATSRDLTEGYTF.

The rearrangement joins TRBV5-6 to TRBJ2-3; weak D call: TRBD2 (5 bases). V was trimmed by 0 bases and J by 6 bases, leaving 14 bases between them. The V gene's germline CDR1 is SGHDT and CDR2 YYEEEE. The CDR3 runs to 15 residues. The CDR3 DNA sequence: TGTGCCAGCAGCTTGGAAATATCATCGGGGGATACGCAGTATTTT. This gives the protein CASSLEISSGDTQYF.

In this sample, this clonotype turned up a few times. Here the CDR3 reads CASSLEGQIPGELFF. CDR3 nucleotides: TGCGCCAGCAGCTTGGAGGGACAGATTCCCGGGGAGCTGTTTTTT. The chain employs TRBV5-1 and TRBJ2-2, with 7 bases that match TRBD1. The trim removed 0 bases at V and 6 bases at J, leaving 5 bases unmatched. In germline, CDR1 is SGHRS, CDR2 YFSETQ. The CDR3 has 15 amino acids.

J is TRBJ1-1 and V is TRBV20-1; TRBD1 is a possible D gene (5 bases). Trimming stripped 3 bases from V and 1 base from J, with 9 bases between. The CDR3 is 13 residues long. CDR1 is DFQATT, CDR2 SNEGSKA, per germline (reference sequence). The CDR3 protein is CSASFGQNTEAFF. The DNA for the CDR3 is TGCAGTGCTAGCTTTGGACAGAACACTGAAGCTTTCTTT.

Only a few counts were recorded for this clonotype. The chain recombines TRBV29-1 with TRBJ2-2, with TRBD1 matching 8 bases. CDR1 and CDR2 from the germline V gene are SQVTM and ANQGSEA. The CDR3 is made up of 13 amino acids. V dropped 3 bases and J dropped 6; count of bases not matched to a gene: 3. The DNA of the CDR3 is TGCAGCGTTGACAGGGGGCAGGCCGGGGAGCTGTTTTTT. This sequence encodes CSVDRGQAGELFF.

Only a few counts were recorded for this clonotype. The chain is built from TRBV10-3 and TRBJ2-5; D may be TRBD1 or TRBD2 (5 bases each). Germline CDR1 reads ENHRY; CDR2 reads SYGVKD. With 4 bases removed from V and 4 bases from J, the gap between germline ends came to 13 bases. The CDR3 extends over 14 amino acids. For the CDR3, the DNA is TGTGCCATCAGTGGGGTCAGGGCGGGAGAGACCCAGTACTTC. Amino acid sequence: CAISGVRAGETQYF.

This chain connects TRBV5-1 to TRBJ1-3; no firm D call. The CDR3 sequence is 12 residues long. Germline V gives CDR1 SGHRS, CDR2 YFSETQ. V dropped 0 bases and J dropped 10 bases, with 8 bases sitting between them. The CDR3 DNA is TGCGCCAGCAGCTTGGGGGGAGAAACCATATATTTT. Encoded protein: CASSLGGETIYF. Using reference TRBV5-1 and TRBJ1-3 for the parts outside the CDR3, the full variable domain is KAGVTQTPRYLIKTRGQQVTLSCSPISGHRSVSWYQQTPGQGLQFLFEYFSETQRNKGNFPGRFSGRQFSNSRSEMNVSTLELGDSALYLCASSLGGETIYFGEGSWLTVV.

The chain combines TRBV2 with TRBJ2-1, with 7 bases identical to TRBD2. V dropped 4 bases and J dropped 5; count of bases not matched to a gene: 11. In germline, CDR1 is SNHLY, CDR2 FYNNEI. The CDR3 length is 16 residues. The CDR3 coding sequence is TGTGCCAGCAGTGGATTCGGTGGGAGGGCCCACAATGAGCAGTTCTTC. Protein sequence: CASSGFGGRAHNEQFF.

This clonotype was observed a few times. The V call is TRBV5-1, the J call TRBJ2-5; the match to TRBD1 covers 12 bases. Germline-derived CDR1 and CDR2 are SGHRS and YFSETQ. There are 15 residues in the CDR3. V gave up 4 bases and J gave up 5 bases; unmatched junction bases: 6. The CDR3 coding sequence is TGCGCCAGCAGCGGCGGGACAGGGGGCGAGGAGACCCAGTACTTC. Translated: CASSGGTGGEETQYF.

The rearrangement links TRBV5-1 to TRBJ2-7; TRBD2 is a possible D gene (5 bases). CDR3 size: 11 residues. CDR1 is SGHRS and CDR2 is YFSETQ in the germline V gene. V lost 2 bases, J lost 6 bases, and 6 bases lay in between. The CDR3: CASSLAAEQYF. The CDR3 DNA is TGCGCCAGCAGCTTAGCGGCCGAGCAGTACTTC.

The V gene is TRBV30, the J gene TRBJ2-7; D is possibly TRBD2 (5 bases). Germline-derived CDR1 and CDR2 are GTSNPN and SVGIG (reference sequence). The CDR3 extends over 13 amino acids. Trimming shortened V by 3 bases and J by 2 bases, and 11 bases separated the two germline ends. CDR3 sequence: CAWSPRDPYEQYF. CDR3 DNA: TGTGCCTGGAGCCCCCGGGATCCCTACGAGCAGTACTTC.

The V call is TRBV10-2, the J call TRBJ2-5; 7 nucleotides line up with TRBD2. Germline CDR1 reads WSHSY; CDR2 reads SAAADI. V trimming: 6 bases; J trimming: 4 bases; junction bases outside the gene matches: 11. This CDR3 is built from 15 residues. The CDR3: CASRAGAFPPETQYF. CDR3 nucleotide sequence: TGCGCCAGCAGGGCGGGAGCATTCCCTCCAGAGACCCAGTACTTC.

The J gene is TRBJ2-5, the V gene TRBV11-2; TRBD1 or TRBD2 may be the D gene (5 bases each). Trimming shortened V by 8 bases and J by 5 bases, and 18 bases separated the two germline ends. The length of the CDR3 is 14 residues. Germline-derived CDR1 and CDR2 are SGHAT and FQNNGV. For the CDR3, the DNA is TGTGCCAGCGCACGGGACGGAGGTGGGGAGACCCAGTACTTC. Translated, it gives CASARDGGGETQYF.

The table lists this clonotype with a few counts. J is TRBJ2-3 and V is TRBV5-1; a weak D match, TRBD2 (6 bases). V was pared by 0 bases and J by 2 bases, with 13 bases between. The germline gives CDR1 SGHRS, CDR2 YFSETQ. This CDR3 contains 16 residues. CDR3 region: CASSLAVGGPTDTQYF. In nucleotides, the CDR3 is TGCGCCAGCAGCTTGGCCGTGGGGGGACCCACAGATACGCAGTATTTT.

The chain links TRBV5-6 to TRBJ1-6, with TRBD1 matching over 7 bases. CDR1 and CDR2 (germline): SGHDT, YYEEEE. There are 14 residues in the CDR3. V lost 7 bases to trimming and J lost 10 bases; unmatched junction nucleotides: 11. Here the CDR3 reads CASCGAQGFSPLHF. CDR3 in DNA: TGTGCCAGCTGCGGGGCACAGGGGTTCTCACCCCTCCACTTT.

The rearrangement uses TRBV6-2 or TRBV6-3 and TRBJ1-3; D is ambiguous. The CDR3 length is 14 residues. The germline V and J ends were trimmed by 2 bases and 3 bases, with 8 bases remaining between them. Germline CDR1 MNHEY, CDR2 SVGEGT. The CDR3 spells CASSYGEFGNTIYF. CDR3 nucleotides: TGTGCCAGCAGTTACGGAGAGTTTGGAAACACCATATATTTT.

In DNA form, the CDR3 reads TGTGCCAGCAGTTTGGGGGGCTCCGAGGGATCCTACGAGCAGTACTTC. This gives the protein CASSLGGSEGSYEQYF. The rearrangement links TRBV12-3 or TRBV12-4 to TRBJ2-7, with D possibly being TRBD1 or TRBD2 (6 bases each). V lost 3 bases to trimming and J lost 1 base, with 16 bases between them. The CDR3 consists of 16 residues.

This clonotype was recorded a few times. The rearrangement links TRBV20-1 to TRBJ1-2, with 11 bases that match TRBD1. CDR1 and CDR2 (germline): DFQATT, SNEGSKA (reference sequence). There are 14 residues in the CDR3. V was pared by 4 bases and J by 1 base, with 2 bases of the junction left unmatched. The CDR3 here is CSATGTGGNYGYTF. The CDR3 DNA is TGCAGTGCTACAGGGACAGGGGGTAACTATGGCTACACCTTC.

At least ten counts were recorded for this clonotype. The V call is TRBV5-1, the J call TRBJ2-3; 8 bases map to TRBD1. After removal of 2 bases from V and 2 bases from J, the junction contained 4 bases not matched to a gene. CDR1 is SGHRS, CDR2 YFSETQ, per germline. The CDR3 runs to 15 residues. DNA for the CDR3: TGCGCCAGCAGCTTAGGGGACAGGATCACAGATACGCAGTATTTT. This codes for CASSLGDRITDTQYF.

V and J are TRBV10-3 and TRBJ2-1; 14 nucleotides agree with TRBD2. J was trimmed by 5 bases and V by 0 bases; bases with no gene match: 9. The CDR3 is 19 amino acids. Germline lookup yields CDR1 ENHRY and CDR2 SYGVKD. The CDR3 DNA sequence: TGTGCCATCAGTGAGTCTCCCGGGACTAGCGGGAGCAATAACAATGAGCAGTTCTTC. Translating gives CAISESPGTSGSNNNEQFF.

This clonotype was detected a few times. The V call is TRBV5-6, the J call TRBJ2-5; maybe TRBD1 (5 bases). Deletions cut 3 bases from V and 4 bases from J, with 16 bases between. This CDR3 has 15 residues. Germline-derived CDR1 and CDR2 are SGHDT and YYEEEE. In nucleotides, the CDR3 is TGTGCCAGCAGCTCCGCTAAAGGGGTTTCAGAGACCCAGTACTTC. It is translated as CASSSAKGVSETQYF.

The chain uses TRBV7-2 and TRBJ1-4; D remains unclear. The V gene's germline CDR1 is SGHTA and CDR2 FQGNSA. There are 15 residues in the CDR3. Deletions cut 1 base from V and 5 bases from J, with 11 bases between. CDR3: CASSLVREQNEKLFF. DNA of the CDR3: TGTGCCAGCAGCTTAGTCCGGGAGCAAAATGAAAAACTGTTTTTT.

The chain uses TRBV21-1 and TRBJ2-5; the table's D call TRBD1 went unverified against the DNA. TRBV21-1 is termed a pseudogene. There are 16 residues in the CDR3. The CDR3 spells CASSGGGYPGHETQYF. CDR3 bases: TGTGCCAGCAGCGGGGGGGGATATCCGGGGCATGAGACCCAGTACTTC.

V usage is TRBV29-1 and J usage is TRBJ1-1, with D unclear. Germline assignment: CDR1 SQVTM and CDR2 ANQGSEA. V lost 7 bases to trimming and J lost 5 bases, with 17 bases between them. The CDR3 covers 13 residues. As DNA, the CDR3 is TGCAGCGCCCTCGGCCCGGCGTTAACTGAAGCTTTCTTT. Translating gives CSALGPALTEAFF. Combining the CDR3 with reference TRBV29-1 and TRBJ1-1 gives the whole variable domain SAVISQKPSRDICQRGTSLTIQCQVDSQVTMMFWYRQQPGQSLTLIATANQGSEATYESGFVIDKFPISRPNLTFSTLTVSNMSPEDSSIYLCSALGPALTEAFFGQGTRLTVV.